This T cell receptor beta chain was captured in a study of control samples from healthy donors and cancer patients. This CDR3 is built from 13 residues. V lost 5 bases and J 7 bases, leaving 12 bases between the germline ends. Germline V CDR1 and CDR2: SGHAT, FQNNGV. TCRdb's table, derived via immunoSEQ multiplex PCR, lists solely in-frame clones and lacks some. The sample holds some 120,000 clones, about 87% seen once. This sequence was found in a young man in good health. This chain links TRBV11-2 with TRBJ1-3; D possibly corresponds to TRBD1 (6 bases). The sample was blood. The CDR3 nucleotides read TGTGCCAGCAGCCCAGGACAGATGAACACCATATATTTT. Translating it yields CASSPGQMNTIYF.